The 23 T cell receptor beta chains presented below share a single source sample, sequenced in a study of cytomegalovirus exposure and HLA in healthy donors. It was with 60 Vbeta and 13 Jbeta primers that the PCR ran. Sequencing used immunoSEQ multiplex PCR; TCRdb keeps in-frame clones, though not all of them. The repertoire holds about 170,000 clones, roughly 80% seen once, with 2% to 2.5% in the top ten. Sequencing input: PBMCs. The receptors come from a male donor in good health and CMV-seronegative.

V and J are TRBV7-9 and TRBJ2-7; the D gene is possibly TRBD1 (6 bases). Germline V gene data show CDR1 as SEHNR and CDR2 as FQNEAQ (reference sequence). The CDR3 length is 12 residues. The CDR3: CSIRLGGYEQYF. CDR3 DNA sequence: TGTTCCATCCGCCTAGGGGGCTACGAGCAGTACTTC. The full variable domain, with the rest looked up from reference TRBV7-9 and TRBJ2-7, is DTGVSQNPRHKITKRGQNVTFRCDPISEHNRLYWYRQTLGQGPEFLTYFQNEAQLEKSRLLSDRFSAERPKGSFSTLEIQRTEQGDSAMYLCSIRLGGYEQYFGPGTRLTVT.

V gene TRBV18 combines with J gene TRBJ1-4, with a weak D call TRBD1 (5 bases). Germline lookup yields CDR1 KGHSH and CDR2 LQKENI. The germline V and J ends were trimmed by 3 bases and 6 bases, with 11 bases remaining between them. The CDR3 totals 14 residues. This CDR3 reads CASSPSTVYEKLFF. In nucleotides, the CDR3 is TGTGCCAGCTCACCGTCGACAGTGTATGAAAAACTGTTTTTT.

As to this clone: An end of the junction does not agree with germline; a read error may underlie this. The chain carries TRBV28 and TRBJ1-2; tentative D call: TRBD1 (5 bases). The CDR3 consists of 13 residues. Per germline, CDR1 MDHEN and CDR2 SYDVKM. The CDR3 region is CASREGIAYGYPF. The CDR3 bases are TGTGCCAGTAGGGAGGGGATAGCCTATGGCTACCCCTTC.

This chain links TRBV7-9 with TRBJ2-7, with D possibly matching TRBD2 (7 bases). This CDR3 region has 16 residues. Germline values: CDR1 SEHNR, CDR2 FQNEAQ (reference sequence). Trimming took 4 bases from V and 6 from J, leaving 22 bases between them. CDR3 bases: TGTGCCAGCAGCTCCCACGGGACCGGGGGGCTCGGCGAGCAGTACTTC. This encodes CASSSHGTGGLGEQYF. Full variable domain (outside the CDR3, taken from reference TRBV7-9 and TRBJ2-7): DTGVSQNPRHKITKRGQNVTFRCDPISEHNRLYWYRQTLGQGPEFLTYFQNEAQLEKSRLLSDRFSAERPKGSFSTLEIQRTEQGDSAMYLCASSSHGTGGLGEQYFGPGTRLTVT.

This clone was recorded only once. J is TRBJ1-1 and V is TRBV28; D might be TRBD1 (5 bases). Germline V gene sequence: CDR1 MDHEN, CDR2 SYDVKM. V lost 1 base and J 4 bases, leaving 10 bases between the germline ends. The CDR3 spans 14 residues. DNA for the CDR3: TGTGCCAGCAGTTTATTGGGGGGAGCCACTGAAGCTTTCTTT. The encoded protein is CASSLLGGATEAFF.

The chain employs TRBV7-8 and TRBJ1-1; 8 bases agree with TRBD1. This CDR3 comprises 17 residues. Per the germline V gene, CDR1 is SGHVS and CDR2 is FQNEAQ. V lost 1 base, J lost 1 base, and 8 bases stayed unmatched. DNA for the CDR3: TGTGCCAGCAGCTTAGTCAGGACAGGGCTGGGGAACACTGAAGCTTTCTTT. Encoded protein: CASSLVRTGLGNTEAFF.

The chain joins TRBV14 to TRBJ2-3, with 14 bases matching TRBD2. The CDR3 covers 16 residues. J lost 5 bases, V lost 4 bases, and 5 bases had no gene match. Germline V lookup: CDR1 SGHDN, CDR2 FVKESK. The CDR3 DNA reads TGTGCCAGCAGCCTGCGACTAGCGGGGGGGGGAGATACGCAGTATTTT. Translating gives CASSLRLAGGGDTQYF. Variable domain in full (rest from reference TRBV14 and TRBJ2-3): EAGVTQFPSHSVIEKGQTVTLRCDPISGHDNLYWYRRVMGKEIKFLLHFVKESKQDESGMPNNRFLAERTGGTYSTLKVQPAELEDSGVYFCASSLRLAGGGDTQYFGPGTRLTVL.

The CDR3 DNA follows: TGTGCCAGCAGCGCGACAGGGGGCGGGTACGAGCAGTACTTC. This translates into CASSATGGGYEQYF. The chain uses TRBV9 and TRBJ2-7; 10 bases fit TRBD1. From germline, CDR1 is SGDLS and CDR2 YYNGEE. V shed 3 bases, J shed 4 bases, and the junction held 4 bases outside the gene matches. The CDR3 is 14 amino acids.

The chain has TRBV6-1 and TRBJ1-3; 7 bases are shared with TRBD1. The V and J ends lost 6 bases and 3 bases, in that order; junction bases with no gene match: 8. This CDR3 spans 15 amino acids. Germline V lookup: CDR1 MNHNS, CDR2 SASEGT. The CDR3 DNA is TGTGCCAGCAGAACCGACAGGGAGGTTGGAAACACCATATATTTT. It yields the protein CASRTDREVGNTIYF.

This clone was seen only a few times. CDR3 loop: CASSLGPGGYQPQHF. The CDR3 DNA reads TGTGCCAGCAGCTTAGGTCCAGGGGGCTATCAGCCCCAGCATTTT. The chain links TRBV7-2 to TRBJ1-5; 8 positions match TRBD1. The CDR3 runs to 15 residues. Losses at the gene ends were 1 base for V and 5 bases for J; bases not matched to a gene: 4. Germline CDR1 reads SGHTA; CDR2 reads FQGNSA. Full variable domain (outside the CDR3, taken from reference TRBV7-2 and TRBJ1-5): GAGVSQSPSNKVTEKGKDVELRCDPISGHTALYWYRQSLGQGLEFLIYFQGNSAPDKSGLPSDRFSAERTGGSVSTLTIQRTQQEDSAVYLCASSLGPGGYQPQHFGDGTRLSIL.

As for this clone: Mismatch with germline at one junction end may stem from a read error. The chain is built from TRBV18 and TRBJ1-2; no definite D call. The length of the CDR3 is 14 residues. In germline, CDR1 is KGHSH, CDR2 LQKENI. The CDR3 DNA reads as TGTGCCAGCTCACCAACCCAGGACTACTATGGCTACCCCTTC. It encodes CASSPTQDYYGYPF.

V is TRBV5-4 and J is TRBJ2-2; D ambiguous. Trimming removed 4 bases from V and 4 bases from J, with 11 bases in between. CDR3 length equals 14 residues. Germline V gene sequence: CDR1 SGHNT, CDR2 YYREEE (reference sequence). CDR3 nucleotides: TGTGCCAGCAGCCTCCTGGGCGCCACCGGGGAGCTGTTTTTT. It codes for CASSLLGATGELFF.

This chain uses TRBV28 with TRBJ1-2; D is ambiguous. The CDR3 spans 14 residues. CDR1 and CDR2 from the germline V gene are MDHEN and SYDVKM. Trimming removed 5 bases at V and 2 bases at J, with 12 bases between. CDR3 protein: CASSHPSRNYGYTF. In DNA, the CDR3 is TGTGCCAGCAGTCACCCCAGCAGGAACTATGGCTACACCTTC.

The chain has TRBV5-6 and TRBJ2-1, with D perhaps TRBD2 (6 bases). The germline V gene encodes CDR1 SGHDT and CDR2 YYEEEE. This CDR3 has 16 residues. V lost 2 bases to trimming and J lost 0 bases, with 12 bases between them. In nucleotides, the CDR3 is TGTGCCAGCAGCTTCGGGACTCCCTACTCCTACAATGAGCAGTTCTTC. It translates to CASSFGTPYSYNEQFF.

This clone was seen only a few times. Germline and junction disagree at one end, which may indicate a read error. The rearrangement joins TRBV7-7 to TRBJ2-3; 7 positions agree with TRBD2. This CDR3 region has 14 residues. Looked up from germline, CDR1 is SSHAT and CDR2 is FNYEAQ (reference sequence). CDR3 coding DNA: TGTGCTAGCAGCTTAGGACTAGAGACAGATACGCAGTATTTT. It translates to CASSLGLETDTQYF.

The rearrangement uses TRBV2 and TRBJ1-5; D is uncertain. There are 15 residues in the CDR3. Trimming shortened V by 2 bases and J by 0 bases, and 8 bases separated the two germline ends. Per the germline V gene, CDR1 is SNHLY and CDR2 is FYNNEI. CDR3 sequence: CASSEWADSNQPQHF. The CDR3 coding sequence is TGTGCCAGCAGTGAATGGGCAGATAGCAATCAGCCCCAGCATTTT.

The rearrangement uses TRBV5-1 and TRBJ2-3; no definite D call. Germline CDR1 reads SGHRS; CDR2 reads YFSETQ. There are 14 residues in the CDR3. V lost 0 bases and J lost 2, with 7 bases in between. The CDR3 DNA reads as TGCGCCAGCAGCTTGGCCCAAAACACAGATACGCAGTATTTT. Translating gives CASSLAQNTDTQYF.

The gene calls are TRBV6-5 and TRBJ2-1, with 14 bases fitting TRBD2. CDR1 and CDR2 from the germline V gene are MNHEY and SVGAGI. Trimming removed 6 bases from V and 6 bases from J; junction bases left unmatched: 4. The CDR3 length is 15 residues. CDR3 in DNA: TGTGCCAGCAGCAGGACTAGCGGGAGGATCAATGAGCAGTTCTTC. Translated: CASSRTSGRINEQFF.

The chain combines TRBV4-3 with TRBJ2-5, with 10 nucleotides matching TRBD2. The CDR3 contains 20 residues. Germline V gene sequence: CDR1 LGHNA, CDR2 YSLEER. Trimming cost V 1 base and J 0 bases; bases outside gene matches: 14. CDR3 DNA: TGCGCCAGCAGCCAAGGCTGGGGAGGAGGACTAGCGGAGCACCAAGAGACCCAGTACTTC. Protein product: CASSQGWGGGLAEHQETQYF.

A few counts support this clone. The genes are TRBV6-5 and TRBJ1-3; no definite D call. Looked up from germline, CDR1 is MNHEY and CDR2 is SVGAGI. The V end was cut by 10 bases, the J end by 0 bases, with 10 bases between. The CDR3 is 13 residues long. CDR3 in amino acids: CATLESSGNTIYF. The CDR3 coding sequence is TGTGCCACCCTTGAGAGCTCTGGAAACACCATATATTTT.

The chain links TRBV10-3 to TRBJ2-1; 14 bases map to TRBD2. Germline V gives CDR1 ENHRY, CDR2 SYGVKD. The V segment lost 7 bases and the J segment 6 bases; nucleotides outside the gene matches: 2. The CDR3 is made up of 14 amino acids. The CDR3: CAIKTSGGANEQFF. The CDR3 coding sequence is TGTGCCATCAAGACTAGCGGGGGGGCCAATGAGCAGTTCTTC.

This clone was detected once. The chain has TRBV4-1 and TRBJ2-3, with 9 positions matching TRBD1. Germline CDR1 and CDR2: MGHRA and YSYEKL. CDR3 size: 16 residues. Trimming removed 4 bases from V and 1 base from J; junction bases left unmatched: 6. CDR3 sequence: CASSPWTGDGTDTQYF. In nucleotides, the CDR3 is TGCGCCAGCAGCCCTTGGACAGGGGATGGCACAGATACGCAGTATTTT.

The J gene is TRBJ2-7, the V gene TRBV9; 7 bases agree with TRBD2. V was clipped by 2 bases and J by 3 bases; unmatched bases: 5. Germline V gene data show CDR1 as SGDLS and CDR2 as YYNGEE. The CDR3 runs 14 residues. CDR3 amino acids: CASSVGGVGYEQYF. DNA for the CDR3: TGTGCCAGCAGCGTTGGGGGGGTCGGCTACGAGCAGTACTTC.